This TCR beta chain was sequenced during a study of cytomegalovirus exposure and HLA in healthy donors. A word on this clone: Its antigen remains unidentified.

The CDR3 has 14 residues. Germline lookup yields CDR1 GTSNPN and CDR2 SVGIG (reference sequence). V trimming: 6 bases; J trimming: 3 bases; junction bases outside the gene matches: 9. The study, taken as a whole, reports: HLA restriction was apparent for most CMV-associated TCR beta chains in a later analysis. Later work showed greater clonal expansion in HLA-associated TCR beta chains than in equally common others.

Researchers ran the PCR with 60 Vbeta and 13 Jbeta primers. Authors' data handling: A later analysis tallied approximately 78 million unique TCR beta chains, 9 million to 12 million of them shared. The method was immunoSEQ multiplex PCR; TCRdb's version includes in-frame clones alone and lacks a portion of them. V and J calls and clone size come straight from that table; D and trimming were deduced from the DNA. This sample has 100,000 to 150,000 clones, with over 60% found just once. The chain combines TRBV30 with TRBJ1-2; 8 bases are shared with TRBD1. The sequenced material came from PBMCs. The TCR comes from a human donor in good health. As DNA, the CDR3 is TGTGCCTGTCTTCTCACAGGGGGGGACTATGGCTACACCTTC. Its translation is CACLLTGGDYGYTF.